The present T cell receptor (beta chain) was sequenced within a study of T-cell memory formation after mild COVID-19. This clonotype was recorded a few times. In TCRdb, the 5' RACE reads were re-called with MiXCR into one record per CDR3 protein. This table has some 330,000 distinct CDR3 sequences, over 20% appearing once. With V trimmed by 4 bases and J by 8 bases, 8 bases remained unmatched. Germline CDR1 reads SEHNR; CDR2 reads FQNEAQ (reference sequence). The CDR3 length is 14 residues. The V and J genes are TRBV7-9 and TRBJ2-3; TRBD2 matches 8 bases. The receptor's source is an adult woman who had mild COVID-19 (a few samples of this study predate the infection). Cell type and time point are not known. Sequenced: PBMCs or a T cell subset sorted from them (not recorded which). DNA of the CDR3: TGTGCCAGCAGCTCCAGCGGGGGTCACGGTACGCAGTATTTT. Translating gives CASSSSGGHGTQYF.